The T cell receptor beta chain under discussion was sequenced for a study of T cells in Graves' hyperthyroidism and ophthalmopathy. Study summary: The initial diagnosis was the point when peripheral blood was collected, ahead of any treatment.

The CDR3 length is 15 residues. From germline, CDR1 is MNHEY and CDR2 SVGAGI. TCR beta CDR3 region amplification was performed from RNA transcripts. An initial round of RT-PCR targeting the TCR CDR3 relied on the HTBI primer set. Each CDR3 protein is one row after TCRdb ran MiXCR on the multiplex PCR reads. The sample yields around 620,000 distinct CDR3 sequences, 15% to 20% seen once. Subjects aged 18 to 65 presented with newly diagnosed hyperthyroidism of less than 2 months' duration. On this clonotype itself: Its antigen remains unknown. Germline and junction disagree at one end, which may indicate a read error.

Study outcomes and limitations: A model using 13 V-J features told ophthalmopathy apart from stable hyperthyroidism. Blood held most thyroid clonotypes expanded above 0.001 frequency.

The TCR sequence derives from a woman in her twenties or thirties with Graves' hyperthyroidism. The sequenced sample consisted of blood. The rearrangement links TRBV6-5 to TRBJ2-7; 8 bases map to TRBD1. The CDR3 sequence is CASNYWTGTSYEQYF. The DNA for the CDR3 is TGTGCCAGCAATTACTGGACAGGGACCTCCTACGAGCAGTACTTC.